This TCR beta chain was retrieved from a study of identical twins. Whole-study findings and limits: Excess twin sharing in beta out-of-frame sequences was weaker.

This clonotype was counted between two and nine times. Its antigen remains unknown. A template switching step contributed a universal primer site, while unique molecular identifiers were present in the cDNA. TCRdb passed the 5' RACE reads through MiXCR, listing each CDR3 protein once. The sample lists about 450,000 distinct CDR3 sequences; about a fifth were seen once. This CDR3 is 12 amino acids long. Per the germline V gene, CDR1 is LGHDT and CDR2 is YNNKEL (reference sequence). V dropped 7 bases and J dropped 6 bases, with 12 bases sitting between them. The sequence came from a man aged 50 to 60 in good health. Sequenced sample: naive T cells sorted from blood. The V gene is TRBV3-1, the J gene TRBJ1-2; D possibly corresponds to TRBD1 (5 bases). The CDR3 here is CASTGPGHGYTF. The CDR3 coding sequence is TGTGCCAGCACCGGCCCGGGGCATGGCTACACCTTC.